Below, 8 T cell receptor beta chains from the same sample are listed, as sequenced in a study of beta chain features in type 1 diabetes. Antigen specificity for these receptors is unknown. Reverse transcribing all isolated RNA meant expressed TCRB transcripts were sequenced. Profiled with immunoSEQ multiplex PCR; TCRdb holds only in-frame clones, not every one. The sample lists approximately 44,000 clones; approximately 72% were seen once. Broader study findings: Type 1 diabetes patients had TCRB CDR3s that were shorter (moderately but significantly so) in all four CD4+ subsets.

The sample taken for sequencing was Tregs from blood. The source is a woman aged 18-30 years with type 1 diabetes.

The chain carries TRBV28 and TRBJ2-1; 8 nucleotides align to TRBD1. There are 15 residues in the CDR3. CDR1 is MDHEN and CDR2 is SYDVKM in the germline V gene. V lost 1 base and J lost 10; bases outside the gene matches: 9. The CDR3 here is CASSLLTPRGREQFF. The CDR3 DNA reads as TGTGCCAGCAGTTTATTAACCCCCAGGGGGCGGGAGCAGTTCTTC.

V usage is TRBV7-2 and J usage is TRBJ1-5; TRBD1 aligns across 7 bases. V shed 1 base, J shed 6 bases, and the junction held 6 bases outside the gene matches. The V gene's germline CDR1 is SGHTA and CDR2 FQGNSA. The CDR3 runs 15 residues. This chain's CDR3 is CASSLEAGGSQPQHF. The DNA of the CDR3 is TGTGCCAGCAGCTTAGAGGCAGGGGGTAGTCAGCCCCAGCATTTT.

The V call is TRBV4-1, the J call TRBJ1-6, with unresolved D. Trimming pared 8 bases from V and 9 bases from J, leaving 14 bases between. This CDR3 contains 13 residues. CDR1 is MGHRA, CDR2 YSYEKL, per germline. The DNA of the CDR3 is TGCGCCAGCTCCCTTGGAGGTGGTTCACCCCTCCACTTT. This encodes CASSLGGGSPLHF.

The chain carries TRBV9 and TRBJ2-1; TRBD2 might be the D (6 bases). CDR3 length equals 15 residues. Germline V gene lookup returns CDR1 SGDLS and CDR2 YYNGEE. V lost 2 bases and J 4 bases, leaving 13 bases between the germline ends. The chain's CDR3 is CASSVAGTGYNEQFF. CDR3 nucleotide sequence: TGTGCCAGCAGCGTCGCGGGGACCGGTTACAATGAGCAGTTCTTC.

In this sample, this clone turned up once. J is TRBJ1-5 and V is TRBV5-5; a possible D gene is TRBD1 (5 bases). Germline assignment: CDR1 SGHKS and CDR2 YYEKEE (reference sequence). This CDR3 is 15 amino acids long. Trimming cost V 4 bases and J 3 bases, with 14 bases left between them. CDR3 loop: CASSLEPGVNQPQHF. Written as DNA, the CDR3 is TGTGCCAGCAGCCTTGAGCCGGGGGTCAATCAGCCCCAGCATTTT.

This clone was seen a few times. The chain employs TRBV10-3 and TRBJ2-7; D uncertain. CDR1 and CDR2 from the germline V gene are ENHRY and SYGVKD. This CDR3 is built from 12 residues. Trimming stripped 2 bases from V and 6 bases from J, with 8 bases between. Written as DNA, the CDR3 is TGTGCCATCAGTGAGGTCTCCCGCGAGCAGTACTTC. It translates to CAISEVSREQYF.

The table lists this clone with a few counts. The chain carries TRBV19 and TRBJ1-5; D not certain. Looked up from germline, CDR1 is LNHDA and CDR2 is SQIVND (reference sequence). The V end lost 1 base, the J end lost 0 bases, and 10 bases lay between the germline ends. The length of the CDR3 is 16 residues. In nucleotides, the CDR3 is TGTGCCAGTAGTATAGCAACAGATAATAGCAATCAGCCCCAGCATTTT. Amino acids: CASSIATDNSNQPQHF.

The chain carries TRBV7-2 and TRBJ2-1, with D possibly being TRBD1 (5 bases). Germline-derived CDR1 and CDR2 are SGHTA and FQGNSA. Trimming shortened V by 2 bases and J by 0 bases, and 8 bases separated the two germline ends. This CDR3 has 15 amino acids. Here the CDR3 reads CASSLQGSSYNEQFF. DNA of the CDR3: TGTGCCAGCAGCTTACAGGGCAGCTCCTACAATGAGCAGTTCTTC. The variable domain in full, with the rest retrieved from reference TRBV7-2 and TRBJ2-1, is GAGVSQSPSNKVTEKGKDVELRCDPISGHTALYWYRQSLGQGLEFLIYFQGNSAPDKSGLPSDRFSAERTGGSVSTLTIQRTQQEDSAVYLCASSLQGSSYNEQFFGPGTRLTVL.